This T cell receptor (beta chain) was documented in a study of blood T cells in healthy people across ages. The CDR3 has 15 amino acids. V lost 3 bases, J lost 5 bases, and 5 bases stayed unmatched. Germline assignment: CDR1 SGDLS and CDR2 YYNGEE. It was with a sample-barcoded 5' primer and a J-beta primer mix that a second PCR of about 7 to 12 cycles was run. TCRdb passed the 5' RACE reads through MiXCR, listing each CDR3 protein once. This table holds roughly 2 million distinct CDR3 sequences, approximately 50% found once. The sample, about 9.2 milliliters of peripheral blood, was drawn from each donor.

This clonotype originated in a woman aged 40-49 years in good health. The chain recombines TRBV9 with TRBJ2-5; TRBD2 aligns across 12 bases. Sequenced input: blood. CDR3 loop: CASSALAGGTETQYF. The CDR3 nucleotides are TGTGCCAGCAGCGCCCTAGCGGGGGGGACTGAGACCCAGTACTTC.